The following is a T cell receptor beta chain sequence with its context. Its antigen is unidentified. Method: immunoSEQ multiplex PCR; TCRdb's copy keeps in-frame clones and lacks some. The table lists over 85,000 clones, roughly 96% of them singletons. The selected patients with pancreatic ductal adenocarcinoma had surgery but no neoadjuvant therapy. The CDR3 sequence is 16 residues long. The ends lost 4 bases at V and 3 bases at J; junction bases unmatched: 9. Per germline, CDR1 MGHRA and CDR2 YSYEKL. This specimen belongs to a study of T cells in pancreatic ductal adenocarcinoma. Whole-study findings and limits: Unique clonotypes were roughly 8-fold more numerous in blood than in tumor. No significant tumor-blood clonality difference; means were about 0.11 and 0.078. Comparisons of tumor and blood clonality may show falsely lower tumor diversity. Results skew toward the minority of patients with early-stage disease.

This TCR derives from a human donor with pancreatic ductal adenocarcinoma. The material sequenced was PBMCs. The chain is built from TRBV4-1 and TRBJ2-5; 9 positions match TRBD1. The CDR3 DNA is TGCGCCAGCAGCCCCCCCCCGGGACAGGGAAAAGAGACCCAGTACTTC. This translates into CASSPPPGQGKETQYF.